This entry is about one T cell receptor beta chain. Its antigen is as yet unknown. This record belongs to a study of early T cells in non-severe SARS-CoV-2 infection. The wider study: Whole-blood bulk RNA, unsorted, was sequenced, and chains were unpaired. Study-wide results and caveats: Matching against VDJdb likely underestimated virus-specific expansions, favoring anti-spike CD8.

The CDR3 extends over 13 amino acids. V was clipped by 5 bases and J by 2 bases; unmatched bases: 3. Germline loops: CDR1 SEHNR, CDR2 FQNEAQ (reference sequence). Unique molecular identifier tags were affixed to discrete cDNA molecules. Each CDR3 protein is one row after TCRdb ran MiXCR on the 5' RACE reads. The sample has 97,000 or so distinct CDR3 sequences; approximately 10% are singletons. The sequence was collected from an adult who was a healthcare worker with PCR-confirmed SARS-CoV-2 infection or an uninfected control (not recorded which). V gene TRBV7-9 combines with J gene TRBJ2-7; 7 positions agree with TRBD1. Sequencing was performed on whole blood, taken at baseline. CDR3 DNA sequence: TGTGCCAGCAGCGTGGGACAGCCCTACGAGCAGTACTTC. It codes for CASSVGQPYEQYF.